This T cell receptor beta chain was observed in a study of blood T cell repertoires in COVID-19 (dated by TCRdb to between 2020 and 2021). For the study in its entirety: Collaborator samples came from the United States, Italy and Spain and covered acute and convalescent phases of COVID-19. The material from the prospective study consisted of cDNA or gDNA derived from T cells, B-cell-depleted T cells, or PBMCs. Deeply sampled blood TCRbeta repertoires from subjects exposed to, actively infected with, or recovered from COVID-19 were included in the dataset. The repertoires were released in a freely available public database intended as a resource for research on the immune response to SARS-CoV-2. The samples were drawn from two sources: the first 160 participants of the ongoing ImmuneRACE study, and about 1,300 subjects contributed by 6 global collaborators. Nearly every sample came with metadata listing a de-identified subject ID, COVID-19 status, age in years and sex. Where HLA class I and class II types were available, the types were taken from metadata supplied by the sample provider, not from assay-based typing.

A remark on this clone: Its antigen target is currently unknown. Within one base of it there is no much larger clone, and no base qualities were kept.

CDR1 and CDR2 are read off the germline V gene as MNHEY and SVGEGT. The V end gives up 2 bases and the J end 2 bases, leaving 7 bases in the junction not matched to a gene. The CDR3 has 16 amino acids, counting the end cysteine and phenylalanine. CDR3 DNA is the only sequence kept; it has 48 bases, read in frame from the first base. Collaborating institutions collected whole blood in K2EDTA tubes following their own protocols. For TCRbeta analysis, collaborators shipped samples in one of three forms: frozen whole blood, isolated PBMCs, or DNA extracted from either of those sample types. The full study reports these points: Clinical and demographic metadata were provided uncurated, with the amount varying by source and participant.

The immunoSEQ Assay, a bias-controlled multiplex PCR, was used to amplify TCRbeta CDR3 regions from genomic DNA. The paper's processing steps were these. Nucleated cell counts per sample were estimated from amplification of reference gene primers within the assay. Sequence reads were collapsed and filtered to measure the absolute abundance of every unique TCRbeta CDR3 rearrangement. For each sample, productive Simpson clonality was calculated as the square root of Simpson's diversity index over productive rearrangements. In its TCRdb copy, this immuneACCESS table keeps in-frame sequences only and misses some clones. Where compared with another copy, unresolved V genes explain less than half of these, and the others have no known cause. That table is the source of V, J and clone size, and D and trimming were worked out from the DNA. Within this sample are about 54,000 clones, with around 90% of them counted one time only. Approximately 7% of the sample rests with the top ten.

Sequenced sample: peripheral blood. The sequence joins TRBV6-2 or TRBV6-3 to TRBJ2-5, and 8 bases in between align with TRBD1. The receptor was isolated from an older woman with active or convalescent COVID-19. At the DNA level, the sequence is TGTGCCAGCAGTTACCCGCTCAGGGGGCGGCAAGAGACCCAGTACTTC. It codes for CASSYPLRGRQETQYF.